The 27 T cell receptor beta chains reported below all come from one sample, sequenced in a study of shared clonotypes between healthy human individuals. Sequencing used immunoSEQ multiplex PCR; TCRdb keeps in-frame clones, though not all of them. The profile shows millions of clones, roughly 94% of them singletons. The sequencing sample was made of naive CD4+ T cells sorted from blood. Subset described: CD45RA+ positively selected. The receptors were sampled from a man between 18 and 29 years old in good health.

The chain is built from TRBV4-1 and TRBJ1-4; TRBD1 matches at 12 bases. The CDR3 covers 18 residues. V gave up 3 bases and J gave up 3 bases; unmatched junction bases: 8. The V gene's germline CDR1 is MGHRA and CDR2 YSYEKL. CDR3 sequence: CASSHRDRGRAANEKLFF. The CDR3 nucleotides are TGCGCCAGCAGCCATCGGGACAGGGGGCGGGCCGCTAATGAAAAACTGTTTTTT.

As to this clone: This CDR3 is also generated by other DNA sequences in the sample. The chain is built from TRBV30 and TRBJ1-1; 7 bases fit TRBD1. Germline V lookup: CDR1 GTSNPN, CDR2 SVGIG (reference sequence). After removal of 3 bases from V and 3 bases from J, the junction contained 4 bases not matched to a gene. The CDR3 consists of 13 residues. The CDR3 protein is CAWSPGGDTEAFF. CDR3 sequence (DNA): TGTGCCTGGAGCCCAGGGGGAGACACTGAAGCTTTCTTT.

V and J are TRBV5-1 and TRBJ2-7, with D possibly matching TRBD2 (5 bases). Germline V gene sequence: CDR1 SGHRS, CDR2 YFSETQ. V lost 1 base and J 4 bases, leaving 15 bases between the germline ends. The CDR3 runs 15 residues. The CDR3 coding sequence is TGCGCCAGCAGCTTGCGAGTGGGAGTAGGGTACGAGCAGTACTTC. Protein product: CASSLRVGVGYEQYF.

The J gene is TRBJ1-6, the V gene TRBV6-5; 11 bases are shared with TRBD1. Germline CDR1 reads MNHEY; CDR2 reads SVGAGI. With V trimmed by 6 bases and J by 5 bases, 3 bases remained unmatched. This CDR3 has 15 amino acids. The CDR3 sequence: CASRWTGGDNSPLHF. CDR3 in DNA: TGTGCCAGCAGATGGACAGGGGGCGATAATTCACCCCTCCACTTT.

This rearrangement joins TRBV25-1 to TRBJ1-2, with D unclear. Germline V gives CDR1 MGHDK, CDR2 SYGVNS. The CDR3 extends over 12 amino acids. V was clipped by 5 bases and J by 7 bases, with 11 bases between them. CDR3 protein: CASSIEITGYTF. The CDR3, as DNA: TGTGCCAGCAGTATTGAAATCACTGGCTACACCTTC.

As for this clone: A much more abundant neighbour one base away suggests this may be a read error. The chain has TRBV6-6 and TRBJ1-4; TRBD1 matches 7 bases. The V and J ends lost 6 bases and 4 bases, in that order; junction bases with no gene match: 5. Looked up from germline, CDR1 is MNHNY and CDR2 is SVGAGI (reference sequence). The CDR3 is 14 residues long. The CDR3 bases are TGTGCCAGCAGACCCGGGACAGTTAATGAAAAACTGTTTTTT. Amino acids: CASRPGTVNEKLFF.

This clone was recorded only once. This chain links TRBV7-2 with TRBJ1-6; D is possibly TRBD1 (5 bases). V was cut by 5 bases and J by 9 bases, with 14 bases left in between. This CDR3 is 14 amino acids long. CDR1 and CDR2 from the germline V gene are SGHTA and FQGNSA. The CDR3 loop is CASSLTDLGSPLHF. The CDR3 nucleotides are TGTGCCAGCAGCCTGACAGACTTGGGTTCACCCCTCCACTTT. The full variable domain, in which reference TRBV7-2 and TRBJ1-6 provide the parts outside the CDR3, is GAGVSQSPSNKVTEKGKDVELRCDPISGHTALYWYRQSLGQGLEFLIYFQGNSAPDKSGLPSDRFSAERTGGSVSTLTIQRTQQEDSAVYLCASSLTDLGSPLHFGNGTRLTVT.

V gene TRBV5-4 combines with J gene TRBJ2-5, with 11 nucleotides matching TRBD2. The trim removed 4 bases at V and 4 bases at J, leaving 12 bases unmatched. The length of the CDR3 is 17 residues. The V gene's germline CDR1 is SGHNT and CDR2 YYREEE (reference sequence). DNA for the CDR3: TGTGCCAGCAGCCCTGGGACTAGCGGAAGGGTTGGAGAGACCCAGTACTTC. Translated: CASSPGTSGRVGETQYF.

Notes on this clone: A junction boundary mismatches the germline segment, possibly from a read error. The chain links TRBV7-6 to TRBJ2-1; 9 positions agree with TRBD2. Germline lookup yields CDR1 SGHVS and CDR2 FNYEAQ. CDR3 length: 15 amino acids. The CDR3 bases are TGTGCCAGCAGGTTAGCGGGAGCATCCTACAATGAGCAGTTCTTC. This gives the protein CASRLAGASYNEQFF.

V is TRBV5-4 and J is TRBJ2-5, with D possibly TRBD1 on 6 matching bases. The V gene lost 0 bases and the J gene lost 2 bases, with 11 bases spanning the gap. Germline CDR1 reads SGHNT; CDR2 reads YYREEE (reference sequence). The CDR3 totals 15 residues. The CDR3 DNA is TGTGCCAGCAGCTTGGTTAACAGGGATCAAGAGACCCAGTACTTC. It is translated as CASSLVNRDQETQYF.

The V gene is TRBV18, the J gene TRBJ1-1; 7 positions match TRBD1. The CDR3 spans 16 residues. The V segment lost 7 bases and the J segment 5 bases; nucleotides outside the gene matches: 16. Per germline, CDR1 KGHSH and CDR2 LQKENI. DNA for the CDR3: TGTGCCAGCTTTCATGGGATAGTGAGGGGGCGGACTGAAGCTTTCTTT. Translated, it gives CASFHGIVRGRTEAFF.

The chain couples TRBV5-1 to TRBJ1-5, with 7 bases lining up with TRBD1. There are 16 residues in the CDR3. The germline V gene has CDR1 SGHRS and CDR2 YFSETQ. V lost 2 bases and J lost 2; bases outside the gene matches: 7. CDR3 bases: TGCGCCAGCAGCTTAGGTAACAGGGGAGGCAATCAGCCCCAGCATTTT. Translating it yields CASSLGNRGGNQPQHF.

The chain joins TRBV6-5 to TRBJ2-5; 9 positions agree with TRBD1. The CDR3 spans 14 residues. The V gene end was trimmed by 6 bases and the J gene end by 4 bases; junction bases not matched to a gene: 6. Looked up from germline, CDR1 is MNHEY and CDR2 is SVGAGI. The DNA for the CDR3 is TGTGCCAGCAGACGGACAGGGGTAGTAGAGACCCAGTACTTC. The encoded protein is CASRRTGVVETQYF.

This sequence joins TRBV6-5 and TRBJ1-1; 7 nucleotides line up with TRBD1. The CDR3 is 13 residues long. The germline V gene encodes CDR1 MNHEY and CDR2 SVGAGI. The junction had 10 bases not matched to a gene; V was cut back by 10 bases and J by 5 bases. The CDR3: CATTNLGQTEAFF. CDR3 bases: TGTGCCACTACCAATCTGGGACAGACTGAAGCTTTCTTT.

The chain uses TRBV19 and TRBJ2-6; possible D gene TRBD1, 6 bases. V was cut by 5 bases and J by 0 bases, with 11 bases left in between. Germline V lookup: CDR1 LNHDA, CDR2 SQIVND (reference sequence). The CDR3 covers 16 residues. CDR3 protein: CASSSDSYSGANVLTF. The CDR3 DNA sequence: TGTGCCAGTAGTTCGGACAGCTACTCTGGGGCCAACGTCCTGACTTTC. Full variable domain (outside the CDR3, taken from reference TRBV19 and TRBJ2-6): DGGITQSPKYLFRKEGQNVTLSCEQNLNHDAMYWYRQDPGQGLRLIYYSQIVNDFQKGDIAEGYSVSREKKESFPLTVTSAQKNPTAFYLCASSSDSYSGANVLTFGAGSRLTVL.

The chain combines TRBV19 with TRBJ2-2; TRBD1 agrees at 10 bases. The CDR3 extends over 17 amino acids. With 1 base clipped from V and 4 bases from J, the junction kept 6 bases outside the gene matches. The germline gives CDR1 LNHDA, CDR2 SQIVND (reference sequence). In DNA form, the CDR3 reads TGTGCCAGTAGTATAGGCCCCGGGACAGGGGTCACCGGGGAGCTGTTTTTT. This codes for CASSIGPGTGVTGELFF.

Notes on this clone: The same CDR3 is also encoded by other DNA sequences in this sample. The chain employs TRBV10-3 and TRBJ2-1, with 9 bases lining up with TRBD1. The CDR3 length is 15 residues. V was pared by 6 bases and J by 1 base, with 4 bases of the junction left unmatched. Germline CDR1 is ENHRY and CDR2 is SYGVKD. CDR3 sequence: CAISPDRGSYNEQFF. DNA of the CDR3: TGTGCCATCAGCCCCGACAGGGGGTCCTACAATGAGCAGTTCTTC.

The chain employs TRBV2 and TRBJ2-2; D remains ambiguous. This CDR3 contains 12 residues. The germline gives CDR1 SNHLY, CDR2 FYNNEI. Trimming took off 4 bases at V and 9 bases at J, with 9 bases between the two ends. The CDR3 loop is CASSVMGRELFF. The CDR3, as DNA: TGTGCCAGCAGTGTTATGGGTAGGGAGCTGTTTTTT. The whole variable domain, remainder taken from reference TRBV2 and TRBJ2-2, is EPEVTQTPSHQVTQMGQEVILRCVPISNHLYFYWYRQILGQKVEFLVSFYNNEISEKSEIFDDQFSVERPDGSNFTLKIRSTKLEDSAMYFCASSVMGRELFFGEGSRLTVL.

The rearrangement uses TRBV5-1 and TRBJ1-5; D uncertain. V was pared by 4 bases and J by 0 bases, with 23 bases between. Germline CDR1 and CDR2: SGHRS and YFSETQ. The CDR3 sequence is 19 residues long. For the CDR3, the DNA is TGCGCCAGCAGCCACACCCCCTTGTGGGCGGGGAATAGCAATCAGCCCCAGCATTTT. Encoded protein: CASSHTPLWAGNSNQPQHF.

CDR3 loop: CASSTPRDRGLPQYF. The CDR3 DNA follows: TGTGCCAGCAGTACTCCCAGGGACAGGGGGTTACCCCAGTACTTC. The chain has TRBV2 and TRBJ2-5, with 11 bases lining up with TRBD1. Germline CDR1 SNHLY, CDR2 FYNNEI. The CDR3 consists of 15 residues. V dropped 5 bases and J dropped 9; count of bases not matched to a gene: 11.

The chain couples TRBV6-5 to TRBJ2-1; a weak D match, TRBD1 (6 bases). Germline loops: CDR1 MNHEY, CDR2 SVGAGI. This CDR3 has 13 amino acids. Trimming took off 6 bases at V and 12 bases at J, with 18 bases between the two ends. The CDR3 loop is CASRTGTRPGQFF. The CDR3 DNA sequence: TGTGCCAGCAGAACCGGGACAAGGCCAGGGCAGTTCTTC.

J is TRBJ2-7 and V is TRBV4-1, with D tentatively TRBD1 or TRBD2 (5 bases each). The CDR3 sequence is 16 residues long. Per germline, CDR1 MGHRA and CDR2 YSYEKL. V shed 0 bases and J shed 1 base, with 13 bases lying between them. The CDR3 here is CASSQDQWGISYEQYF. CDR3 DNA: TGCGCCAGCAGCCAAGATCAGTGGGGGATATCCTACGAGCAGTACTTC.

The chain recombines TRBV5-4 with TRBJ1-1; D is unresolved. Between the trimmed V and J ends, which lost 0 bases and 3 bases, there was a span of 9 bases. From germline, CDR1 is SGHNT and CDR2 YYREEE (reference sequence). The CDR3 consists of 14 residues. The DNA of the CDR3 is TGTGCCAGCAGCTTGGACATGGGATACACTGAAGCTTTCTTT. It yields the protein CASSLDMGYTEAFF.

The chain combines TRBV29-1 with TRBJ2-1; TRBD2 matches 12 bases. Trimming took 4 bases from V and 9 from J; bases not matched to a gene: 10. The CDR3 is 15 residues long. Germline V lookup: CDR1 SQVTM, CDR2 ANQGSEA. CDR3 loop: CSVVLASGRAGEQFF. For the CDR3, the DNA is TGCAGCGTTGTTCTGGCTAGCGGGAGGGCCGGTGAGCAGTTCTTC.

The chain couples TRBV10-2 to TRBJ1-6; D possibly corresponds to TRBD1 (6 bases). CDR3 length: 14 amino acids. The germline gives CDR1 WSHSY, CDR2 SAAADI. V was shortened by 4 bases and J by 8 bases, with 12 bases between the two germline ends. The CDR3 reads CASSVEGGDSPLHF. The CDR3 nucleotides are TGCGCCAGCAGTGTAGAGGGGGGGGATTCACCCCTCCACTTT.

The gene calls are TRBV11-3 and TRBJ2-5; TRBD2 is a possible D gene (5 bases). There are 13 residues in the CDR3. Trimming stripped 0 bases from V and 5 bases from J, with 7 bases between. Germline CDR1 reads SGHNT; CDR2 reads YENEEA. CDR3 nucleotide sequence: TGTGCCAGCAGCTTAGAAGAGGGTGAGACCCAGTACTTC. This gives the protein CASSLEEGETQYF.

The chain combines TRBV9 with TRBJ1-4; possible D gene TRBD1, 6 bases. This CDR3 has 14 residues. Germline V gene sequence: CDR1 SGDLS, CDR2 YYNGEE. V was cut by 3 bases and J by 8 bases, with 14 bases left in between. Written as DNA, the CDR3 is TGTGCCAGCAGCGGGGGGCAAAGAGCCGAAAAACTGTTTTTT. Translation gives CASSGGQRAEKLFF.